This T cell receptor (beta chain) comes out of a study of cytomegalovirus exposure and HLA in healthy donors. For the study at large: Among 398 genotyped donors, 80% to 90% fell in the Caucasian-associated ancestry cluster.

Vbeta (60) and Jbeta (13) primers were used in the PCR. The repertoire was sequenced with immunoSEQ multiplex PCR; TCRdb's copy has only in-frame clones and lacks some. The repertoire has roughly 100,000 clones, about two thirds of them found once; the top ten carry 0.79%. V lost 1 base, J lost 3 bases, and 6 bases lay in between. Germline lookup yields CDR1 SEHNR and CDR2 FQNEAQ (reference sequence). The CDR3 sequence is 13 residues long. Note on this clone: Its antigen is not known.

Study-wide results and caveats: Association of some 18,000 TCR beta sequences with HLA alleles was found at 0.05 false discovery rate in a later analysis. The study recorded 164 TCR beta chains that were cytomegalovirus-associated. In an earlier analysis, in 620 or so donors, most V segments appeared productive either ~87% or ~30% of the time.

The chain has TRBV7-9 and TRBJ1-1; D is unclear. The sequence came from a boy aged 5 to 17 in good health and CMV-seronegative. The specimen sequenced was PBMCs. For the CDR3, the DNA is TGTGCCAGCAGCTTAGTGACATACACTGAAGCTTTCTTT. Translation: CASSLVTYTEAFF.